Presented here are 26 T cell receptor beta chains from one specimen sequenced in a study of shared clonotypes between healthy human individuals. Using immunoSEQ multiplex PCR, the repertoire was profiled, and TCRdb retains in-frame clones only, with some absent. The table has millions of clones, over 85% seen once; the top ten hold about 0.13%. The sequenced sample consisted of naive CD4+ T cells sorted from blood. As for subset: CD45RA+ positively selected. These receptors all stem from a man between 18 and 29 years old in good health.

The CDR3 sequence: CASTPGGRGSTDTQYF. The CDR3 nucleotides read TGTGCCAGCACCCCGGGGGGGAGGGGAAGCACAGATACGCAGTATTTT. The V gene is TRBV7-2, the J gene TRBJ2-3; 8 positions match TRBD2. The J segment lost 0 bases and the V segment lost 7 bases, leaving 9 bases of the junction unmatched. The length of the CDR3 is 16 residues. The V gene's germline CDR1 is SGHTA and CDR2 FQGNSA.

The chain carries TRBV5-1 and TRBJ2-7; 7 bases are shared with TRBD2. Germline lookup yields CDR1 SGHRS and CDR2 YFSETQ. V shed 2 bases, J shed 0 bases, and the junction held 2 bases outside the gene matches. There are 14 residues in the CDR3. In DNA form, the CDR3 reads TGCGCCAGCAGCTTCCGGGAGGCCTCCTACGAGCAGTACTTC. Amino acids: CASSFREASYEQYF.

The chain employs TRBV27 and TRBJ2-7; 7 bases agree with TRBD1. The CDR3 contains 16 residues. CDR1 and CDR2 (germline): MNHEY, SMNVEV (reference sequence). J lost 3 bases, V lost 4 bases, and 12 bases had no gene match. This chain's CDR3 is CASSSVRGQNDYEQYF. For the CDR3, the DNA is TGTGCCAGCAGTTCCGTCCGGGGACAGAATGACTACGAGCAGTACTTC.

The rearrangement uses TRBV6-6 and TRBJ2-7; D is possibly TRBD2 (7 bases). The CDR3 is made up of 16 amino acids. V lost 5 bases to trimming and J lost 2 bases, with 19 bases between them. Germline values: CDR1 MNHNY, CDR2 SVGAGI (reference sequence). In DNA form, the CDR3 reads TGTGCCAGCAGTAGGGAGGGGGTGACCACCACCTACGAGCAGTACTTC. This codes for CASSREGVTTTYEQYF.

The table lists this clone with many counts. J is TRBJ1-5 and V is TRBV7-2, with D tentatively TRBD1 (5 bases). The V and J ends lost 3 bases and 6 bases respectively, with 9 bases between them. The CDR3 is 13 residues long. Per germline, CDR1 SGHTA and CDR2 FQGNSA. DNA of the CDR3: TGTGCCAGCAGCTTTCAGGGCGCTCAGCCCCAGCATTTT. The encoded protein is CASSFQGAQPQHF.

This sequence joins TRBV5-6 and TRBJ1-1; D is possibly TRBD1 (6 bases). V gave up 0 bases and J gave up 5 bases, with 8 bases separating them. Per the germline V gene, CDR1 is SGHDT and CDR2 is YYEEEE. This CDR3 contains 13 residues. The CDR3 sequence is CASSLGRGTEAFF. The CDR3 nucleotides are TGTGCCAGCAGCTTGGGCAGGGGTACTGAAGCTTTCTTT.

With regard to this clone: Other DNA sequences within the sample encode an identical CDR3. This chain uses TRBV2 with TRBJ2-7; possibly TRBD2 for D (6 bases). This CDR3 contains 14 residues. The V gene's germline CDR1 is SNHLY and CDR2 FYNNEI. V gave up 0 bases and J gave up 1 base, with 7 bases separating them. The CDR3 spells CASSEARGSYEQYF. CDR3 bases: TGTGCCAGCAGTGAAGCGCGGGGATCCTACGAGCAGTACTTC. The whole variable domain, remainder taken from reference TRBV2 and TRBJ2-7, is EPEVTQTPSHQVTQMGQEVILRCVPISNHLYFYWYRQILGQKVEFLVSFYNNEISEKSEIFDDQFSVERPDGSNFTLKIRSTKLEDSAMYFCASSEARGSYEQYFGPGTRLTVT.

As regards this clone: This same CDR3 is encoded by further DNA sequences in the sample. The chain couples TRBV5-6 to TRBJ2-7; D is uncertain. CDR3 size: 13 residues. Germline lookup yields CDR1 SGHDT and CDR2 YYEEEE. The V end lost 4 bases, the J end lost 0 bases, and 8 bases lay between the germline ends. The CDR3 nucleotides are TGTGCCAGCAGCCTCGGGTCCTCCTACGAGCAGTACTTC. This translates into CASSLGSSYEQYF.

This clone is a singleton in its sample. CDR3 nucleotide sequence: TGTGCCAGCAGTTTGCAGGGACAAGCCACCTATGGCTACACCTTC. This codes for CASSLQGQATYGYTF. The chain recombines TRBV27 with TRBJ1-2; possibly TRBD1 for D (6 bases). The CDR3 length is 15 residues. V was pared by 3 bases and J by 4 bases, with 15 bases between. Germline CDR1 MNHEY, CDR2 SMNVEV (reference sequence).

The chain joins TRBV25-1 to TRBJ2-7, with D maybe TRBD1 (6 bases). Germline CDR1 reads MGHDK; CDR2 reads SYGVNS. This CDR3 is 14 amino acids long. Trimming cost V 3 bases and J 2 bases, with 11 bases left between them. This CDR3 is CASSEPGHPYEQYF. CDR3 nucleotides: TGTGCCAGCAGTGAGCCGGGACACCCCTACGAGCAGTACTTC.

This clone was counted once. Here the CDR3 reads CASKRDRGLTGELFF. CDR3 DNA sequence: TGTGCCAGCAAGAGGGACAGGGGGTTAACCGGGGAGCTGTTTTTT. The chain uses TRBV6-5 and TRBJ2-2, with TRBD1 matching over 11 bases. This CDR3 has 15 residues. V was pared by 7 bases and J by 5 bases, with 6 bases of the junction left unmatched. The germline V gene encodes CDR1 MNHEY and CDR2 SVGAGI.

The chain has TRBV6-6 and TRBJ1-5; TRBD1 might be the D (6 bases). With 5 bases removed from V and 4 bases from J, the gap between germline ends came to 12 bases. The CDR3 is made up of 14 amino acids. Germline V gene lookup returns CDR1 MNHNY and CDR2 SVGAGI (reference sequence). The CDR3 sequence is CASSPTQGNQPQHF. The CDR3 region has the DNA TGTGCCAGCAGTCCGACGCAGGGGAATCAGCCCCAGCATTTT.

This chain connects TRBV5-1 to TRBJ2-7; 7 positions agree with TRBD1. Germline trimming cut 3 bases from V and 3 bases from J; bases unmatched to any gene: 6. Germline V lookup: CDR1 SGHRS, CDR2 YFSETQ. The CDR3 has 14 residues. CDR3 sequence reads: CASSSSDRNYEQYF. For the CDR3, the DNA is TGCGCCAGCAGCTCTTCGGACAGGAACTACGAGCAGTACTTC. Full variable domain (rest looked up from reference TRBV5-1 and TRBJ2-7): KAGVTQTPRYLIKTRGQQVTLSCSPISGHRSVSWYQQTPGQGLQFLFEYFSETQRNKGNFPGRFSGRQFSNSRSEMNVSTLELGDSALYLCASSSSDRNYEQYFGPGTRLTVT.

This clone came up many times. The chain combines TRBV28 with TRBJ1-2, with D unclear. Trimming took off 3 bases at V and 4 bases at J, with 18 bases between the two ends. The germline V gene has CDR1 MDHEN and CDR2 SYDVKM. The CDR3 is made up of 16 amino acids. The CDR3 bases are TGTGCCAGCAGTTTTCCGAGTTCTGGGGAGGGCTATGGCTACACCTTC. The encoded protein is CASSFPSSGEGYGYTF.

The chain recombines TRBV30 with TRBJ1-1; D not resolved. Trimming cost V 2 bases and J 8 bases, with 12 bases left between them. The germline V gene has CDR1 GTSNPN and CDR2 SVGIG (reference sequence). The CDR3 contains 12 residues. The CDR3 nucleotides are TGTGCCTGGAGTCCCGGGGAGCCCGAAGCTTTCTTT. Its translation: CAWSPGEPEAFF.

This clone is a singleton in its sample. The rearrangement uses TRBV6-5 and TRBJ1-1; D is perhaps TRBD1 (6 bases). Trimming left V 7 bases short and J 4 bases short, with 19 bases between. This CDR3 region has 15 residues. CDR1 and CDR2 (germline): MNHEY, SVGAGI. The CDR3 loop is CASTRGQRGVTEAFF. In DNA form, the CDR3 reads TGTGCCAGCACCCGGGGACAAAGGGGGGTCACTGAAGCTTTCTTT.

This clone appeared a few times. The chain's CDR3 is CASSPRGRDSPLHF. The CDR3, as DNA: TGTGCCAGCAGCCCTAGAGGCAGGGATTCACCCCTCCACTTT. The chain joins TRBV7-9 to TRBJ1-6; tentative D call: TRBD1 (5 bases). V lost 5 bases, J lost 8 bases, and 13 bases lay in between. Germline V gene sequence: CDR1 SEHNR, CDR2 FQNEAQ (reference sequence). This CDR3 has 14 residues.

V is TRBV29-1 and J is TRBJ1-2; D gene uncertain. V shed 3 bases and J shed 10 bases, with 15 bases lying between them. The CDR3 length is 12 residues. CDR1 and CDR2 from the germline V gene are SQVTM and ANQGSEA. CDR3 nucleotide sequence: TGCAGCGTTGAGAGGACGAACATAGCCTACACCTTC. This codes for CSVERTNIAYTF.

The rearrangement links TRBV10-2 to TRBJ2-3; 10 bases map to TRBD1. CDR3 length: 14 residues. After removal of 8 bases from V and 4 bases from J, the junction contained 6 bases not matched to a gene. Germline loops: CDR1 WSHSY, CDR2 SAAADI. The CDR3 nucleotides read TGCGCCAGCGGACGACAGGGGGCTTCAGATACGCAGTATTTT. As protein: CASGRQGASDTQYF.

The chain employs TRBV5-1 and TRBJ2-1; a possible D gene is TRBD2 (5 bases). The V end was cut by 4 bases, the J end by 8 bases, with 16 bases between. Germline values: CDR1 SGHRS, CDR2 YFSETQ. This CDR3 region has 14 residues. This chain's CDR3 is CASSPGNEWDEQFF. In DNA form, the CDR3 reads TGCGCCAGCAGCCCCGGGAACGAATGGGATGAGCAGTTCTTC.

This chain joins TRBV5-1 and TRBJ2-1; 7 nucleotides match TRBD1. Trimming cost V 7 bases and J 4 bases; bases outside gene matches: 5. There are 13 residues in the CDR3. Germline V gene data show CDR1 as SGHRS and CDR2 as YFSETQ. The CDR3 bases are TGCGCCAGCGGCGGACAGGCGTACAATGAGCAGTTCTTC. This translates into CASGGQAYNEQFF.

The chain recombines TRBV19 with TRBJ1-5; 11 bases match TRBD1. The CDR3 length is 16 residues. CDR1 LNHDA and CDR2 SQIVND come from the germline V gene (reference sequence). Trimming at V came to 3 bases and at J to 6 bases, leaving 7 bases not matched to a gene. CDR3 sequence: CASSISDRGLFQPQHF. For the CDR3, the DNA is TGTGCCAGTAGTATTTCGGACAGGGGGCTATTTCAGCCCCAGCATTTT.

The chain joins TRBV5-1 to TRBJ1-2; no clear D. V gave up 4 bases and J gave up 2 bases, with 12 bases separating them. CDR3 length equals 14 residues. In germline, CDR1 is SGHRS, CDR2 YFSETQ. CDR3 sequence: CASSPAPGNYGYTF. CDR3 DNA sequence: TGCGCCAGCAGCCCCGCGCCGGGGAACTATGGCTACACCTTC.

This sequence joins TRBV5-6 and TRBJ1-2, with D maybe TRBD1 (6 bases). Trimming shortened V by 2 bases and J by 5 bases, and 19 bases separated the two germline ends. The germline V gene has CDR1 SGHDT and CDR2 YYEEEE. There are 16 residues in the CDR3. CDR3 amino acids: CASSFRGAQILYGYTF. The CDR3 DNA sequence: TGTGCCAGCAGCTTTAGGGGGGCCCAGATACTTTATGGCTACACCTTC. Together with reference TRBV5-6 and TRBJ1-2, the CDR3 gives the full variable domain: DAGVTQSPTHLIKTRGQQVTLRCSPKSGHDTVSWYQQALGQGPQFIFQYYEEEERQRGNFPDRFSGHQFPNYSSELNVNALLLGDSALYLCASSFRGAQILYGYTFGSGTRLTVV.

This rearrangement joins TRBV28 to TRBJ1-4; D gene unclear. There are 15 residues in the CDR3. The V gene's germline CDR1 is MDHEN and CDR2 SYDVKM. Trimming stripped 2 bases from V and 5 bases from J, with 12 bases between. As DNA, the CDR3 is TGTGCCAGCAGTTTAGGGCAGGCGGGGAATGAAAAACTGTTTTTT. Residues: CASSLGQAGNEKLFF.

The chain is built from TRBV5-4 and TRBJ2-7; D is perhaps TRBD1 (5 bases). Germline lookup yields CDR1 SGHNT and CDR2 YYREEE (reference sequence). Trimming stripped 4 bases from V and 1 base from J, with 15 bases between. CDR3 length: 15 amino acids. CDR3 nucleotide sequence: TGTGCCAGCAGCCCCGCCCGGCAGGGTTCCTACGAGCAGTACTTC. This encodes CASSPARQGSYEQYF.